This record covers a single T cell receptor (beta chain). The antigen is unknown. This CDR3 comprises 12 residues. Germline V gene data show CDR1 as SQVTM and CDR2 as ANQGSEA. The V segment lost 7 bases and the J segment 6 bases; nucleotides outside the gene matches: 7. Control samples came 1 year after myeloablative marrow transplants with methotrexate plus calcineurin inhibitor. Using immunoSEQ multiplex PCR, the repertoire was profiled, and TCRdb retains in-frame clones only, with some absent. The table shows about 15,000 clones, with roughly 91% occurring only once. This sample stems from a study of T cells after posttransplantation cyclophosphamide. Findings and limits, study-wide: Later blood repertoires were often dominated by clones from the donor CD8+ memory compartment. Tissue-infiltrating T cells from skin or gut overlapped little with blood T cells. Recipient CMV seropositivity and CMV reactivation strongly tracked TRB clonality.

This TCR was sampled from a male patient aged 50 or older who received an allogeneic stem cell transplant from an unrelated donor, was CMV-positive, and had chronic GVHD only. Some T cells may be provided by the graft donor. V usage is TRBV29-1 and J usage is TRBJ1-2; TRBD1 aligns across 8 bases. The sample was PBMCs, taken after an allogeneic stem cell transplant with a calcineurin inhibitor and methotrexate. The CDR3 is CSADRDKDGYTF. For the CDR3, the DNA is TGCAGCGCGGACAGGGATAAGGATGGCTACACCTTC. The whole variable domain, filled in from reference TRBV29-1 and TRBJ1-2, reads SAVISQKPSRDICQRGTSLTIQCQVDSQVTMMFWYRQQPGQSLTLIATANQGSEATYESGFVIDKFPISRPNLTFSTLTVSNMSPEDSSIYLCSADRDKDGYTFGSGTRLTVV.